This TCR beta chain was identified in a study of T-cell reconstitution after alpha-beta-depleted transplantation in children. This clonotype was recorded a few times. The V end was cut by 4 bases, the J end by 3 bases, with 9 bases between. Germline V gene lookup returns CDR1 ENHRY and CDR2 SYGVKD. This CDR3 contains 14 residues. Molecular barcoding with unique molecular identifiers was used for the TCRbeta library. Using its own MiXCR run on the PCR reads, TCRdb lists one record per CDR3 protein. The data contain about 90,000 distinct CDR3 sequences, around 15% of them seen just once; the ten biggest clones take up about 19%.

J is TRBJ2-2 and V is TRBV10-3; D might be TRBD2 (6 bases). Specimen: PBMCs, mostly from graft donor cells, collected 180 days after TCRalphabeta/CD19-depleted stem cell transplant. The receptor's source is a male patient under 10 years old who had a stem cell transplant for acute lymphoblastic leukemia, so the T cells may come from the graft donor. DNA of the CDR3: TGTGCCATCAGTGGGGGGGACCACACCGGGGAGCTGTTTTTT. This translates into CAISGGDHTGELFF.